The rows below give T cell receptor beta chains drawn from one sample of a study of shared clonotypes between healthy human individuals. The assay was immunoSEQ multiplex PCR, and TCRdb's table has in-frame clones only and misses some. Of about 1.1 million clones listed, 70% to 80% are singletons. The sequencing sample was made of memory CD4+ T cells from PBMCs. The receptor source for this set is a man younger than 30 in good health. Some clones in this sample may be carry-over from other donors' samples. CDR3s include the opening cysteine and the closing phenylalanine or tryptophan. The D gene is left open where the match is weak. Not all rows give a size; the values are once, few, many and, for expanded clones, a class.

>.|.|TRBJ2-3|TRBV7-3
TGTGCCAGCAGCCCCGGCGTTGCGGGACCCACAGATACGCAGTATTTT
CASSPGVAGPTDTQYF
>.|.|TRBJ2-3|TRBV9
TGTGCCAGCAGCCGAGCGCTCACAGATACGCAGTATTTT
CASSRALTDTQYF
>.|.|TRBJ2-7|TRBV7-2
TGTGCCAGCAGCCCCAACAGGGTCTCCTACGAGCAGTACTTC
CASSPNRVSYEQYF
>.|TRBD2|TRBJ2-7|TRBV28
TGTGCCAGCAGTTCCCCGACTAGCGGGAGCTACGAGCAGTACTTC
CASSSPTSGSYEQYF
>.|.|TRBJ2-5|TRBV5-4
TGTGCCAGCTCGGTGGGGCAAGAGACCCAGTACTTC
CASSVGQETQYF
>.|.|TRBJ1-2|TRBV5-1
TGCGCCAGCAGCTTGCCTCATAACTATGGCTACACCTTC
CASSLPHNYGYTF
>.|TRBD1|TRBJ2-7|TRBV20-1
TGCAGTGCGGGTAGGGACAGGGCGTACTTC
CSAGRDRAYF
>.|.|TRBJ1-2|TRBV2
TGTGCCAGCAGGGAGGGGACGGACCGTCCCACCTTC
CASREGTDRPTF
>.|.|TRBJ2-1|TRBV5-1
TGCGCCAGCAGCCTGAACACTAGATCCAATGAGCAGTTCTTC
CASSLNTRSNEQFF
>.|.|TRBJ2-7|TRBV6-5
TGTGCCAGCACCAGCTTGAAGGGGTCCTACGAGCAGTACTTC
CASTSLKGSYEQYF
>once|.|TRBJ2-7|TRBV6-1
TGTGCCAGCAGCATCGGTGACGGGGGGCCCGAGCAGTACTTC
CASSIGDGGPEQYF